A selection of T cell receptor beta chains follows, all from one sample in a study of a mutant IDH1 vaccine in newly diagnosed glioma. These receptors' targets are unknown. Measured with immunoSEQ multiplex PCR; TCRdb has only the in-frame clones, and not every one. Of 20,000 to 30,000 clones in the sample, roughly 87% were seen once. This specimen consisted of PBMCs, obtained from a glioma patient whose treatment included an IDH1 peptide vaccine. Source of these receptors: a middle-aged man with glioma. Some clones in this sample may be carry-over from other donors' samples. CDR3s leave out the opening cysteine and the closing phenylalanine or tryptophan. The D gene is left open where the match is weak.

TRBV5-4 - ASSPPVTDTQY
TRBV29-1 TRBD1 SVEDRGGQGQH
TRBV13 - ASRSRTGPGELF
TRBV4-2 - ASTPQGRTDTQY
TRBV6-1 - ASSEPTSGHYEQY
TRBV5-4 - ASSLGTGYT
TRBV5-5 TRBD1 ASSLSGQENTEAF
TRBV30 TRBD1 AWGRDPSGTGVYNEQF
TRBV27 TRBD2 ASRDGGGYEQY
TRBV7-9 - ASTNVLEF